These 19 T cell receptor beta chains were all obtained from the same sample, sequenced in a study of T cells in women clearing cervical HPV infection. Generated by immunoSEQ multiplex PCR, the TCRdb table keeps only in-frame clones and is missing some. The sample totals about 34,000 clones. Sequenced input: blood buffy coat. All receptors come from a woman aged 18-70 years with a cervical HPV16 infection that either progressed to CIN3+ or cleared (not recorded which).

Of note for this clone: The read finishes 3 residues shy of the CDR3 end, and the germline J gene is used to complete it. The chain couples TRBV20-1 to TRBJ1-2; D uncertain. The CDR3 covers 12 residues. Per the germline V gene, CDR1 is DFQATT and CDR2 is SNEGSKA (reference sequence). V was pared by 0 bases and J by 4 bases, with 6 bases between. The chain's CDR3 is CSARDLSYGYTF. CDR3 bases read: TGCAGTGCTAGAGATCTCTCCTATGGC.

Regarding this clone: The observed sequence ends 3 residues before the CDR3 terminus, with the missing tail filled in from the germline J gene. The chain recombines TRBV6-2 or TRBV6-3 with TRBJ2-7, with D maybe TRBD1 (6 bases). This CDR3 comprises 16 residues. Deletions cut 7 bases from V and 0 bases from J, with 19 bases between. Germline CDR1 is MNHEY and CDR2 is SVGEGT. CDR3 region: CASNLKGHPSSYEQYF. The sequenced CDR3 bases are TGTGCCAGCAACCTAAAGGGACACCCGAGCTCCTACGAG.

CDR3 loop: CASSPNPQAYTQYF. Partial CDR3 DNA: TGTGCCAGCAGCCCTAACCCTCAGGCCTATACG. V gene TRBV7-9 combines with J gene TRBJ2-3; D gene ambiguous. With the read ending 3 residues before the CDR3 end, the germline J gene is used to fill in that end. Germline CDR1 reads SEHNR; CDR2 reads FQNEAQ (reference sequence). This CDR3 is 14 amino acids long. Trimming stripped 5 bases from V and 7 bases from J, with 16 bases between.

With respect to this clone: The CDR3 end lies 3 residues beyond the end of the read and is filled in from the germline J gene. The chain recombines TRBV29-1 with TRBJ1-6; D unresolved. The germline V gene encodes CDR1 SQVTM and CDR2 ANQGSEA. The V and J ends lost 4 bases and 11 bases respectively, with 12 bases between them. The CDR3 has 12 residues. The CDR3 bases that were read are TGCAGCGTTGGGCAGGCAATGGCACCC. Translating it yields CSVGQAMAP. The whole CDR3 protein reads CSVGQAMAPLHF.

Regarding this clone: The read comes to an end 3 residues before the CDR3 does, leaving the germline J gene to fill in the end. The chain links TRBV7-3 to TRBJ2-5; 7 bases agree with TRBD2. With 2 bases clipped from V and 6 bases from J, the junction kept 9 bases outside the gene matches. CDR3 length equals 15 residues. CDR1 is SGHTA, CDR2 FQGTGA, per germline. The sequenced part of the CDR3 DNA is TGTGCCAGCAGCTTAGGTGGCGGGAGTGGGAAGACC. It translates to CASSLGGGSGKT. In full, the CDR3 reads CASSLGGGSGKTQYF.

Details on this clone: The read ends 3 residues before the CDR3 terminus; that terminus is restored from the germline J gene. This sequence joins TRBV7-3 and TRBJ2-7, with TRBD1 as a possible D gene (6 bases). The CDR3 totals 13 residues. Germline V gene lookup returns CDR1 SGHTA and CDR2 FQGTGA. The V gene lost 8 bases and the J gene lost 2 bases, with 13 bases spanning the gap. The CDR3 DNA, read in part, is TGTGCCAGCGGCAGGGGATTGGCCTACGAG. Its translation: CASGRGLAYE. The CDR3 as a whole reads CASGRGLAYEQYF.

CDR3 region: CASGIGQTTNEKLFF. CDR3 bases read: TGCGCCAGCGGTATCGGACAGACAACTAATGAAAAA. The rearrangement links TRBV5-1 to TRBJ1-4, with TRBD1 as a possible D gene (6 bases). The DNA ends 3 residues before the CDR3 does, and the rest of the CDR3 is filled in from the germline J gene. The CDR3 has 15 amino acids. Looked up from germline, CDR1 is SGHRS and CDR2 is YFSETQ. V was cut by 7 bases and J by 0 bases, with 13 bases left in between. Complete variable domain (other parts from reference TRBV5-1 and TRBJ1-4): KAGVTQTPRYLIKTRGQQVTLSCSPISGHRSVSWYQQTPGQGLQFLFEYFSETQRNKGNFPGRFSGRQFSNSRSEMNVSTLELGDSALYLCASGIGQTTNEKLFFGSGTQLSVL.

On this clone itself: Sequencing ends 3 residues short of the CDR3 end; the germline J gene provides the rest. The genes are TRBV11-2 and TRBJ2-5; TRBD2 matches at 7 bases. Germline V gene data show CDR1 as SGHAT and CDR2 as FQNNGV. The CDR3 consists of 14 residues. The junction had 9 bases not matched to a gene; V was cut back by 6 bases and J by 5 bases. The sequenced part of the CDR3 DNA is TGTGCCAGCAGAGCGGGGTCGGTTTGGGAGACC. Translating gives CASRAGSVWET. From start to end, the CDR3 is CASRAGSVWETQYF.

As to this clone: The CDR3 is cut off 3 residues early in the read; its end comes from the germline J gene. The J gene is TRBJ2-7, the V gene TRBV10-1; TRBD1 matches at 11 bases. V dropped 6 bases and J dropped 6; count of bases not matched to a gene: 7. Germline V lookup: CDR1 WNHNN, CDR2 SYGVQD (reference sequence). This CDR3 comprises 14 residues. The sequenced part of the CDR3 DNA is TGCGCCAGCAGCCAAACTGGACAGGGGGCCGAG. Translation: CASSQTGQGAE. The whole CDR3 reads CASSQTGQGAEQYF.

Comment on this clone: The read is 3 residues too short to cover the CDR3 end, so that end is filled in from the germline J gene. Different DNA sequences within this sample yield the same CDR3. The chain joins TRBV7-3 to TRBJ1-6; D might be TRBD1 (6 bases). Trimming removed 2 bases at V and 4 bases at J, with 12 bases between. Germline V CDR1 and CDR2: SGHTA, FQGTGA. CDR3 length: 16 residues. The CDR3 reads CASSLREGQYNSPLHF. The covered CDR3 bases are TGTGCCAGCAGCTTACGGGAAGGACAGTATAATTCACCC.

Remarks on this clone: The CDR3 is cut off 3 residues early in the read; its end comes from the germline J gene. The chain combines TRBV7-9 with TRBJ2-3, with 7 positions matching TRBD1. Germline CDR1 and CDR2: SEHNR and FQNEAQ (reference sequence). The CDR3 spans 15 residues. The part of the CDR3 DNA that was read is TGTGCCAGCAGCTTATTGGGGACAGCCCAAGAGACG. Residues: CASSLLGTAQET. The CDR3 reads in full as CASSLLGTAQETQYF.

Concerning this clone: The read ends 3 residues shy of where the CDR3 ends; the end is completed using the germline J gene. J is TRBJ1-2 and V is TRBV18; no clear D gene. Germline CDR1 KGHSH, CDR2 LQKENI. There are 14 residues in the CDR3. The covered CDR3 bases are TGTGCCAGCTCACCGTTGCAAGGGTTCGGGGAC. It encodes CASSPLQGFGD. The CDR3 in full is CASSPLQGFGDYTF.

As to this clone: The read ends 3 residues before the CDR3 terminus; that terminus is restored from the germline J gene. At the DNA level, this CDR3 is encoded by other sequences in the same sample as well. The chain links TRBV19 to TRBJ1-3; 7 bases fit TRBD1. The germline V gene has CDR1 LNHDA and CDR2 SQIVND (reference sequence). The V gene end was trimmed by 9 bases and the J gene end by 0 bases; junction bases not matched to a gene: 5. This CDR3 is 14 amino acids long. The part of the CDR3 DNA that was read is TGTGCCAGCGGGGACAGCAGCTCTGGAAACACC. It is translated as CASGDSSSGNT. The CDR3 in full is CASGDSSSGNTIYF.

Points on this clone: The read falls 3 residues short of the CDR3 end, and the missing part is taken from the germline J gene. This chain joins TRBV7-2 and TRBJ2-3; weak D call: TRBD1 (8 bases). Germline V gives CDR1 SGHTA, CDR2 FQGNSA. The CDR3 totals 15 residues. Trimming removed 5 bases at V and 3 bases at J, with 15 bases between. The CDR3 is CASSVDRGGTDTQYF. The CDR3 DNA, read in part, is TGTGCCAGCAGCGTCGACAGGGGAGGGACAGATACG.

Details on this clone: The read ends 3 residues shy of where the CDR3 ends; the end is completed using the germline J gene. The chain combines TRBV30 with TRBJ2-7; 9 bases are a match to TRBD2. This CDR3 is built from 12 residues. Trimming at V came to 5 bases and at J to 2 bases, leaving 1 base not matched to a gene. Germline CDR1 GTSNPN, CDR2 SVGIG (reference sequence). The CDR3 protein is CAWERGAYEQYF. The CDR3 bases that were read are TGTGCCTGGGAGCGGGGGGCCTACGAG. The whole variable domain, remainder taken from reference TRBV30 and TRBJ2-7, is SQTIHQWPATLVQPVGSPLSLECTVEGTSNPNLYWYRQAAGRGLQLLFYSVGIGQISSEVPQNLSASRPQDRQFILSSKKLLLSDSGFYLCAWERGAYEQYFGPGTRLTVT.

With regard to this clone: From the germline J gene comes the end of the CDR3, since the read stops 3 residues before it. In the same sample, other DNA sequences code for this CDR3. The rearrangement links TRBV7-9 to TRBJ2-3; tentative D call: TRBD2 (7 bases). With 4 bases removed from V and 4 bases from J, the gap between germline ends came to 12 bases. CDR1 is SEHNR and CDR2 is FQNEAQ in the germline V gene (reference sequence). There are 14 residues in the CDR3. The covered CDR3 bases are TGTGCCAGCAGCTCGGCGGGGGCCCCAGATACG. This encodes CASSSAGAPDT. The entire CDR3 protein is CASSSAGAPDTQYF.

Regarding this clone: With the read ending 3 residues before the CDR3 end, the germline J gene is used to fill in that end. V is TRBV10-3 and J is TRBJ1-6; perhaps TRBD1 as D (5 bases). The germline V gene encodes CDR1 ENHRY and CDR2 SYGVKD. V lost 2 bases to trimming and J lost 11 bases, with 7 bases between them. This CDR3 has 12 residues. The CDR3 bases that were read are TGTGCCATCAGTGAGGGGGCAGCACCC. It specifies CAISEGAAP. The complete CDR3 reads CAISEGAAPLHF.

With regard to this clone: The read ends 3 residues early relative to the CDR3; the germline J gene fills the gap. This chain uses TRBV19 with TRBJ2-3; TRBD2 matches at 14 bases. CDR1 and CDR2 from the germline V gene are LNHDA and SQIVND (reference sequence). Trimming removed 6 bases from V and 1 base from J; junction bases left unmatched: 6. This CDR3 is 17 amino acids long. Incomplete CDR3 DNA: TGTGCCAGTAGCCCCGGACTAGCGGGAGGTGGCACAGATACG. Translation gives CASSPGLAGGGTDT. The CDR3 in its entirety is CASSPGLAGGGTDTQYF.

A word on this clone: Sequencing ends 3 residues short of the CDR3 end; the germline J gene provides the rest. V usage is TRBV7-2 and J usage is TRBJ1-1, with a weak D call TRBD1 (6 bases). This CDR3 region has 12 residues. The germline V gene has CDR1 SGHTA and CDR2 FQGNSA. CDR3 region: CASSTTGREAFF. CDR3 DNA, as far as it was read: TGTGCCAGCAGCACAACAGGGCGAGAA.